This entry lists 31 T cell receptor beta chains sequenced from one sample in a study of T cell responses to AZD1222 COVID-19 vaccine. Produced via immunoSEQ multiplex PCR; TCRdb's table is partial and in-frame only. The repertoire holds 150,000 to 200,000 clones, with 70% to 90% as singletons. The sample in question was peripheral blood, obtained on day 0 of AZD1222 vaccination. Every receptor here comes from an adult in good health.

CDR3 sequence reads: CASSQVAPGVDEQFF. CDR3 in DNA: TGTGCCAGCAGCCAAGTCGCCCCCGGGGTCGATGAGCAGTTCTTC. This sequence joins TRBV3-1 (or the pseudogene TRBV3-2) and TRBJ2-1, with D possibly TRBD2 on 5 matching bases. Germline CDR1 is LGHDT and CDR2 is YNNKEL (reference sequence). Trimming took off 1 base at V and 8 bases at J, with 15 bases between the two ends. This CDR3 has 15 amino acids.

The chain employs TRBV28 and TRBJ2-3, with 8 bases matching TRBD1. The CDR3 has 13 residues. Germline CDR1 reads MDHEN; CDR2 reads SYDVKM. V was pared by 11 bases and J by 1 base, with 5 bases of the junction left unmatched. CDR3 DNA: TGTGCCTCCTTGGACAGGGGCACAGATACGCAGTATTTT. This encodes CASLDRGTDTQYF. Complete variable domain (other parts from reference TRBV28 and TRBJ2-3): DVKVTQSSRYLVKRTGEKVFLECVQDMDHENMFWYRQDPGLGLRLIYFSYDVKMKEKGDIPEGYSVSREKKERFSLILESASTNQTSMYLCASLDRGTDTQYFGPGTRLTVL.

This sequence joins TRBV5-1 and TRBJ1-3; D is uncertain. V dropped 0 bases and J dropped 0 bases, with 13 bases sitting between them. The CDR3 length is 17 residues. The germline CDR1 and CDR2 sequences are SGHRS and YFSETQ. For the CDR3, the DNA is TGCGCCAGCAGCTTGGATCCGTCCGGCTTCTCTGGAAACACCATATATTTT. It encodes CASSLDPSGFSGNTIYF.

The chain links TRBV3-1 (or the pseudogene TRBV3-2) to TRBJ1-2; 7 nucleotides agree with TRBD1. This CDR3 contains 14 residues. Germline CDR1 is LGHDT and CDR2 is YNNKEL (reference sequence). Trimming took 3 bases from V and 6 from J; bases not matched to a gene: 7. The CDR3 is CASSHVDRVDGYTF. DNA for the CDR3: TGTGCCAGCAGCCACGTTGACAGGGTAGATGGCTACACCTTC.

The chain recombines TRBV29-1 with TRBJ1-5; 7 positions agree with TRBD1. The CDR3 length is 13 residues. CDR1 and CDR2 (germline): SQVTM, ANQGSEA. V lost 5 bases to trimming and J lost 4 bases; unmatched junction nucleotides: 5. CDR3 in amino acids: CSVTGEGNQPQHF. In nucleotides, the CDR3 is TGCAGCGTTACAGGGGAAGGGAATCAGCCCCAGCATTTT.

The chain is built from TRBV19 and TRBJ2-7; TRBD2 matches 7 bases. The trim removed 4 bases at V and 4 bases at J, leaving 13 bases unmatched. Germline V gene sequence: CDR1 LNHDA, CDR2 SQIVND (reference sequence). This CDR3 has 16 amino acids. CDR3 sequence (DNA): TGTGCCAGTAGTACGGAGAAAAGCGGGATCAGGTACGAGCAGTACTTC. Amino acids: CASSTEKSGIRYEQYF.

The genes are TRBV2 and TRBJ1-6, with D possibly TRBD1 on 5 matching bases. The V and J ends lost 3 bases and 6 bases respectively, with 9 bases between them. CDR1 is SNHLY and CDR2 is FYNNEI in the germline V gene. The CDR3 runs 14 residues. The CDR3 loop is CASSDGQGNSPLHF. The CDR3 DNA reads TGTGCCAGCAGTGATGGTCAGGGTAATTCACCCCTCCACTTT. Full variable domain (remainder filled in from reference TRBV2 and TRBJ1-6): EPEVTQTPSHQVTQMGQEVILRCVPISNHLYFYWYRQILGQKVEFLVSFYNNEISEKSEIFDDQFSVERPDGSNFTLKIRSTKLEDSAMYFCASSDGQGNSPLHFGNGTRLTVT.

This chain joins TRBV11-1 and TRBJ2-1; perhaps TRBD1 as D (5 bases). Trimming pared 3 bases from V and 3 bases from J, leaving 15 bases between. The CDR3 covers 16 residues. CDR1 and CDR2 (germline): SGHAT, FQDESV (reference sequence). CDR3 region: CASSFGRVRFYNEQFF. CDR3 DNA sequence: TGTGCCAGCAGCTTCGGCAGGGTACGGTTCTACAATGAGCAGTTCTTC.

The chain couples TRBV5-4 to TRBJ2-1; D gene uncertain. CDR3 length: 15 residues. The germline gives CDR1 SGHNT, CDR2 YYREEE (reference sequence). V dropped 3 bases and J dropped 4 bases, with 14 bases sitting between them. CDR3 residues: CASSSTSSAYNEQFF. The CDR3 DNA is TGTGCCAGCAGCTCCACATCTTCAGCTTACAATGAGCAGTTCTTC.

This clone has just one count. This chain links TRBV10-3 with TRBJ1-5; 8 positions match TRBD1. V shed 4 bases and J 7 bases; nucleotides not matched to a gene: 3. The germline CDR1 and CDR2 sequences are ENHRY and SYGVKD. The CDR3 length is 13 residues. The CDR3 DNA reads TGTGCCATCAGTGCTGGACAGGGCCAGCCCCAGCATTTT. It yields the protein CAISAGQGQPQHF.

In its sample, this clone was seen once. The rearrangement uses TRBV2 and TRBJ2-1, with TRBD2 as a possible D gene (5 bases). The length of the CDR3 is 13 residues. Germline V CDR1 and CDR2: SNHLY, FYNNEI. V lost 4 bases to trimming and J lost 5 bases, with 9 bases between them. The CDR3 spells CASSVEGNNEQFF. The DNA of the CDR3 is TGTGCCAGCAGTGTCGAGGGAAACAATGAGCAGTTCTTC. Full variable domain (rest looked up from reference TRBV2 and TRBJ2-1): EPEVTQTPSHQVTQMGQEVILRCVPISNHLYFYWYRQILGQKVEFLVSFYNNEISEKSEIFDDQFSVERPDGSNFTLKIRSTKLEDSAMYFCASSVEGNNEQFFGPGTRLTVL.

The chain joins TRBV21-1 to TRBJ1-3. TRBV21-1 is termed a pseudogene. This CDR3 spans 17 amino acids. The CDR3: CASSKGRGGSSGNTIYF. In nucleotides, the CDR3 is TGTGCCAGCAGCAAAGGGCGGGGTGGGAGCTCTGGAAACACCATATATTTT.

This clone was picked up a small number of times. The V gene is TRBV28, the J gene TRBJ2-1; TRBD2 matches 13 bases. Per germline, CDR1 MDHEN and CDR2 SYDVKM. The V segment lost 4 bases and the J segment 11 bases; nucleotides outside the gene matches: 5. This CDR3 has 14 amino acids. The CDR3 DNA reads as TGTGCCAGCAGTTCCGGGACTAGCGGGATTAAGCAGTTCTTC. Translated, it gives CASSSGTSGIKQFF.

The rearrangement links TRBV28 to TRBJ2-7, with D perhaps matching TRBD1 (7 bases). CDR1 and CDR2 from the germline V gene are MDHEN and SYDVKM. Trimming removed 7 bases at V and 2 bases at J, with 21 bases between. This CDR3 is 16 amino acids long. CDR3 nucleotides: TGTGCCAGCATCGCGACAGGGAGGTTTAGAGCCTACGAGCAGTACTTC. Residues: CASIATGRFRAYEQYF.

The rearrangement uses TRBV9 and TRBJ1-2; perhaps TRBD1 as D (5 bases). Trimming stripped 3 bases from V and 0 bases from J, with 12 bases between. CDR1 is SGDLS, CDR2 YYNGEE, per germline. The CDR3 has 15 residues. The CDR3 spells CASSARDGANYGYTF. CDR3 nucleotide sequence: TGTGCCAGCAGCGCCCGGGACGGAGCTAACTATGGCTACACCTTC. Drawing the rest from reference TRBV9 and TRBJ1-2, the complete variable domain is DSGVTQTPKHLITATGQRVTLRCSPRSGDLSVYWYQQSLDQGLQFLIQYYNGEERAKGNILERFSAQQFPDLHSELNLSSLELGDSALYFCASSARDGANYGYTFGSGTRLTVV.

The chain carries TRBV28 and TRBJ1-1; D ambiguous. V shed 10 bases and J shed 6 bases, with 21 bases lying between them. Germline lookup yields CDR1 MDHEN and CDR2 SYDVKM. This CDR3 is built from 14 residues. The CDR3 region is CATVTSLTEPEAFF. The DNA for the CDR3 is TGTGCCACCGTAACGAGTTTAACGGAACCTGAAGCTTTCTTT.

This clone occurred once. This chain uses TRBV2 with TRBJ2-7; D is possibly TRBD1 or TRBD2 (5 bases each). The CDR3 sequence is 13 residues long. Between the trimmed V and J ends, which lost 7 bases and 2 bases, there was a span of 12 bases. Looked up from germline, CDR1 is SNHLY and CDR2 is FYNNEI. The CDR3 nucleotides read TGTGCCAGCACCCTCCAGGGAGCCTACGAGCAGTACTTC. Protein: CASTLQGAYEQYF.

The chain carries TRBV28 and TRBJ1-3; D perhaps matches TRBD1 (6 bases). The CDR3 length is 15 residues. V was shortened by 6 bases and J by 8 bases, with 20 bases between the two germline ends. Germline-derived CDR1 and CDR2 are MDHEN and SYDVKM. Here the CDR3 reads CASSSTQGLGHTIYF. In DNA form, the CDR3 reads TGTGCCAGCAGCAGTACACAGGGTCTGGGACACACCATATATTTT.

The table lists this clone with a few counts. The gene calls are TRBV11-2 and TRBJ2-1; 7 nucleotides align to TRBD2. There are 17 residues in the CDR3. The V and J ends lost 0 bases and 0 bases, in that order; junction bases with no gene match: 5. In germline, CDR1 is SGHAT, CDR2 FQNNGV. This chain's CDR3 is CASSLESGTVSYNEQFF. CDR3 nucleotides: TGTGCCAGCAGCTTAGAAAGCGGGACGGTCTCCTACAATGAGCAGTTCTTC.

Note on this clone: This sample also contains other DNA sequences that code for the same CDR3. The rearrangement joins TRBV6-1 to TRBJ1-5, with D tentatively TRBD1 (5 bases). V lost 3 bases to trimming and J lost 4 bases, with 10 bases between them. This CDR3 comprises 14 residues. Per the germline V gene, CDR1 is MNHNS and CDR2 is SASEGT. The CDR3 is CASSESGGNQPQHF. The DNA of the CDR3 is TGTGCCAGCAGTGAGTCCGGGGGGAATCAGCCCCAGCATTTT.

The chain couples TRBV6-5 to TRBJ1-1, with a possible D match to TRBD1 (5 bases). CDR3 size: 15 residues. Germline V gene sequence: CDR1 MNHEY, CDR2 SVGAGI. Trimming left V 11 bases short and J 2 bases short, with 21 bases between. CDR3 sequence: CALGYVRTLNTEAFF. The CDR3, as DNA: TGTGCCCTCGGATACGTCAGGACATTAAACACTGAAGCTTTCTTT.

The rearrangement links TRBV10-3 to TRBJ2-2; D not resolved. With 6 bases removed from V and 2 bases from J, the gap between germline ends came to 16 bases. Germline V gene data show CDR1 as ENHRY and CDR2 as SYGVKD. The CDR3 runs 16 residues. The CDR3 DNA follows: TGTGCCATCAGAGCACGATCGGGCGAAAACACCGGGGAGCTGTTTTTT. Amino acid sequence: CAIRARSGENTGELFF.

Written as DNA, the CDR3 is TGTGCCAGTAGTACCCCAGGTAGCAATCAGCCCCAGCATTTT. It yields the protein CASSTPGSNQPQHF. The chain recombines TRBV19 with TRBJ1-5; D ambiguous. Germline CDR1 LNHDA, CDR2 SQIVND (reference sequence). Trimming took 4 bases from V and 0 from J, leaving 7 bases between them. CDR3 length equals 14 residues.

A single count supports this clone. The genes are TRBV5-1 and TRBJ1-2; TRBD1 aligns across 7 bases. With 2 bases clipped from V and 8 bases from J, the junction kept 12 bases outside the gene matches. Germline V CDR1 and CDR2: SGHRS, YFSETQ. The CDR3 is 15 residues long. The chain's CDR3 is CASSFIVQGERGYTF. CDR3 bases: TGCGCCAGCAGCTTTATTGTGCAGGGGGAGAGAGGCTACACCTTC. Complete variable domain (other parts from reference TRBV5-1 and TRBJ1-2): KAGVTQTPRYLIKTRGQQVTLSCSPISGHRSVSWYQQTPGQGLQFLFEYFSETQRNKGNFPGRFSGRQFSNSRSEMNVSTLELGDSALYLCASSFIVQGERGYTFGSGTRLTVV.

This chain connects TRBV7-2 to TRBJ2-3; D call uncertain. CDR3 length: 16 amino acids. V lost 1 base and J 1 base, leaving 12 bases between the germline ends. Germline-derived CDR1 and CDR2 are SGHTA and FQGNSA. The DNA for the CDR3 is TGTGCCAGCAGCTTAGTTATCGGGCGCGGCACAGATACGCAGTATTTT. Amino acid sequence: CASSLVIGRGTDTQYF.

V gene TRBV7-9 combines with J gene TRBJ1-6; D possibly corresponds to TRBD1 (6 bases). Germline lookup yields CDR1 SEHNR and CDR2 FQNEAQ (reference sequence). This CDR3 comprises 16 residues. V dropped 5 bases and J dropped 0 bases, with 11 bases sitting between them. The CDR3 bases are TGTGCCAGCAGCCCACTGGGACACTCCTATAATTCACCCCTCCACTTT. As protein: CASSPLGHSYNSPLHF.

The V gene is TRBV10-2, the J gene TRBJ2-7; 8 positions agree with TRBD2. Looked up from germline, CDR1 is WSHSY and CDR2 is SAAADI. Trimming cost V 3 bases and J 3 bases; bases outside gene matches: 7. The CDR3 totals 15 residues. CDR3 amino acids: CASSDSPAGVYEQYF. The CDR3 DNA reads TGCGCCAGCAGTGACTCTCCAGCGGGGGTCTACGAGCAGTACTTC.

The CDR3 reads CSDSRQINEQFF. CDR3 DNA sequence: TGCAGCGACTCGAGACAGATCAATGAGCAGTTCTTC. The genes are TRBV29-1 and TRBJ2-1; maybe TRBD1 (5 bases). This CDR3 is built from 12 residues. CDR1 SQVTM and CDR2 ANQGSEA come from the germline V gene. V lost 7 bases and J lost 6, with 13 bases in between.

This chain joins TRBV20-1 and TRBJ1-2, with D unresolved. V lost 4 bases, J lost 0 bases, and 9 bases lay in between. This CDR3 is 13 amino acids long. Germline CDR1 reads DFQATT; CDR2 reads SNEGSKA (reference sequence). The DNA for the CDR3 is TGCAGTGCTACTGATTCTACTAACTATGGCTACACCTTC. Its translation is CSATDSTNYGYTF.

The V gene is TRBV24-1, the J gene TRBJ2-2, with TRBD1 identical over 7 bases. The length of the CDR3 is 15 residues. V lost 5 bases, J lost 5 bases, and 7 bases stayed unmatched. Germline loops: CDR1 KGHDR, CDR2 SFDVKD. This CDR3 reads CATSARGGVTGELFF. The DNA for the CDR3 is TGTGCCACCAGTGCTCGAGGGGGCGTAACCGGGGAGCTGTTTTTT.

The chain carries TRBV3-1 (or the pseudogene TRBV3-2) and TRBJ1-2; possibly TRBD1 for D (5 bases). The V gene lost 2 bases and the J gene lost 0 bases, with 7 bases spanning the gap. Germline V gene data show CDR1 as LGHDT and CDR2 as YNNKEL (reference sequence). The CDR3 sequence is 14 residues long. CDR3 sequence: CASSQQGTNYGYTF. The DNA of the CDR3 is TGTGCCAGCAGCCAACAGGGTACTAACTATGGCTACACCTTC.